The 5 T cell receptor beta chains below all came from one sample that was sequenced in a study of PD-1 blockade in classical Hodgkin lymphoma. Time point specified: cycle 4 day 1 (C4D1), after five to seven weeks of nivolumab. Each of the patients experienced relapse following autologous stem cell transplantation, and their brentuximab vedotin exposure differed. By magnetic negative selection, CD4+ T cells were purified from thawed PBMCs. The data were produced by immunoSEQ multiplex PCR, yet TCRdb's version contains in-frame clones alone and is incomplete. This sample yields roughly 32,000 clones, of which around 90% are seen a single time; around 0.3% belongs to the top ten. Here the sequenced sample was CD4+ T cells from blood, taken before the fourth cycle of nivolumab. The source is a human donor with classical Hodgkin lymphoma.

The rearrangement joins TRBV28 to TRBJ2-7; the D is unclear. The germline V gene has CDR1 MDHEN and CDR2 SYDVKM. The CDR3 runs to 12 residues. Trimming took 3 bases from V and 2 from J, leaving 5 bases between them. The CDR3 sequence is CASSLGAYEQYF. The DNA of the CDR3 is TGTGCCAGCAGTTTGGGTGCCTACGAGCAGTACTTC.

The rearrangement links TRBV7-9 to TRBJ2-1; TRBD1 aligns across 7 bases. Germline V gives CDR1 SEHNR, CDR2 FQNEAQ (reference sequence). This CDR3 is built from 14 residues. V lost 4 bases and J lost 9; bases outside the gene matches: 9. The CDR3 spells CASSYTSGGGEQFF. The CDR3 region has the DNA TGTGCCAGCAGCTACACTTCAGGGGGTGGTGAGCAGTTCTTC.

The chain recombines TRBV10-2 with TRBJ2-3; no clear D gene. The V gene lost 2 bases and the J gene lost 2 bases, with 17 bases spanning the gap. The CDR3 consists of 17 residues. CDR1 and CDR2 (germline): WSHSY, SAAADI. The CDR3 coding sequence is TGCGCCAGCAGTGAGCCAAGGGATCCCAATACCACAGATACGCAGTATTTT. This codes for CASSEPRDPNTTDTQYF.

With regard to this clone: A read error may produce the germline difference seen at one junction end. V and J are TRBV7-7 and TRBJ2-5; 13 nucleotides agree with TRBD2. The CDR3 spans 19 residues. The germline V gene encodes CDR1 SSHAT and CDR2 FNYEAQ (reference sequence). The CDR3 region has the DNA TGTGCTAGCAGCAAAAGGGGAGGACTAGCGGGAGTTTTACAAGAGACCCAGTACTTC. Residues: CASSKRGGLAGVLQETQYF.

J is TRBJ1-3 and V is TRBV5-4, with D possibly matching TRBD1 (5 bases). Germline CDR1 is SGHNT and CDR2 is YYREEE (reference sequence). This CDR3 has 15 amino acids. V was cut by 3 bases and J by 1 base, with 11 bases left in between. The CDR3 region is CASSWGVGSGNTIYF. The DNA of the CDR3 is TGTGCCAGCAGCTGGGGGGTGGGTTCTGGAAACACCATATATTTT.